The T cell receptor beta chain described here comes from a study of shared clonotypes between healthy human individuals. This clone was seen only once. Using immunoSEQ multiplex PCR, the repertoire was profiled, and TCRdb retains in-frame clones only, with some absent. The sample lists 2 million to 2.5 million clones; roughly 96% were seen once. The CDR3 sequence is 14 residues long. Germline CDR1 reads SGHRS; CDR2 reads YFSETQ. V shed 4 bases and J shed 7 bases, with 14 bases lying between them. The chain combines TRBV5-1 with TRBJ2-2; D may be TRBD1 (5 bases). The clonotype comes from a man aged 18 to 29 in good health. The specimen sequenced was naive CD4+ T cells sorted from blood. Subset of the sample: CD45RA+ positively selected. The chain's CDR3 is CASSLALTVGELFF. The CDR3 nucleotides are TGCGCCAGCAGCCTCGCCTTGACAGTCGGGGAGCTGTTTTTT.